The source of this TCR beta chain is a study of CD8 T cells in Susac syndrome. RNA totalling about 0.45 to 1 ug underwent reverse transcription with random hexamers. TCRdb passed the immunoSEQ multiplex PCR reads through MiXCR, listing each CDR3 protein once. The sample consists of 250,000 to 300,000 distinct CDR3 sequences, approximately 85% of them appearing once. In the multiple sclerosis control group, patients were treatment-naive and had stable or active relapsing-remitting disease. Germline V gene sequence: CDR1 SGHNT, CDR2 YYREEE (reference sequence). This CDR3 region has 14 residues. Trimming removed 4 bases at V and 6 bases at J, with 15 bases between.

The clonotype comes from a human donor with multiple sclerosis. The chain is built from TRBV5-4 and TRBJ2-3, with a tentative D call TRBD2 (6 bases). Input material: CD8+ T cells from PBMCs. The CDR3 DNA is TGTGCCAGCAGCCCCCTGATCGGGAGTGATACGCAGTATTTT. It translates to CASSPLIGSDTQYF. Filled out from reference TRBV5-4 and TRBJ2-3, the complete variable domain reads ETGVTQSPTHLIKTRGQQVTLRCSSQSGHNTVSWYQQALGQGPQFIFQYYREEENGRGNFPPRFSGLQFPNYSSELNVNALELDDSALYLCASSPLIGSDTQYFGPGTRLTVL.